Listed below are T cell receptor beta chains from one sample, sequenced in a study of shared clonotypes between healthy human individuals. Sequenced by immunoSEQ multiplex PCR; TCRdb stores in-frame clones only, minus some. The sample has roughly 2.1 million clones; approximately 94% are singletons. The sequencing sample was made of naive CD8+ T cells from PBMCs. All receptors come from a young man in good health. Some clones in this sample may be carry-over from other donors' samples. CDR3s include the opening cysteine and the closing phenylalanine or tryptophan. Each record gives: CDR3 protein, V gene.

CARPTSGTTEGSTDTQYF TRBV27
CASSASRLAEAETQYF TRBV19
CASTDWGRRNEKLFF TRBV13
CASSAGTPGTSGRGDGELFF TRBV9
CASSPTKTGGLTGELFF TRBV5-1
CASSDYRDYFF TRBV25-1
CASSGAPKVETQYF TRBV2
CSVWDRDMSEQFF TRBV29-1
CASSDSWTGLRGYTF TRBV6-4
CASSFGLAAYNEQFF TRBV27
CASSLYSYLDEKLFF TRBV28
CASSQASTGNGYTF TRBV4-3
CATSRDRVGAYEQYF TRBV15
CASSLIMGHEQYF TRBV27
CASSHPRGPSGSWQETQYF TRBV9
CAWSYAGYNEQFF TRBV30
CASTRATTDTQYF TRBV11-2
CASSKGSGRGSDTQYF TRBV10-1
CASSFGLEGNEQFF TRBV5-1
CASSAAPGQGARNEQFF TRBV9
CSVEGIGADLLAGEQFF TRBV29-1
CASRGGQPGETQYF TRBV7-9
CASSLQPGQPYNEQFF TRBV7-9
CARAAGPKNIQYF TRBV2
CASSVDGGVNTEAFF TRBV9
CASSPDLGDYNEQFF TRBV27
CASSWGGNYEQYF TRBV19
CATRAGGILSYNEQFF TRBV28
CASSENDFGGTEAFF TRBV19
CASSLAGTGGTEAFF TRBV19
CASSSTGENEQFF TRBV28
CASSLKRTRYNEQFF TRBV5-6
CASSHFSPGYNEQFF TRBV14
CASSPFLRTDTQYF TRBV27
CASSHPAWAPTGGANVLTF TRBV4-1
CASSPRLLGGEKLFF TRBV6-1
CASSPLTSGRADRTGELFF TRBV7-3
CASSQEGFSVVEQFF TRBV4-1
CASSSLRERGSYEQYF TRBV6-5
CASSLGGLAGEYDEQFF TRBV28
CASSPGLGTDTQYF TRBV2
CASSLRGGQPQHF TRBV28
CASSAGRGEYSGNTIYF TRBV9
CASSFGTGVREQYF TRBV5-4
CASSFIQGMNTEAFF TRBV13
CASSLYTGPHEQYF TRBV27
CASRWTGFGQPQHF TRBV28
CASSDTAGGFETQYF TRBV2